A selection of T cell receptor beta chains follows, all from one sample in a study of shared clonotypes between healthy human individuals. Using immunoSEQ multiplex PCR, the repertoire was profiled, and TCRdb retains in-frame clones only, with some absent. The sample has around 2.5 million clones, roughly 93% seen once. Sequencing was carried out using naive CD4+ T cells from PBMCs. These TCRs come from a man between 18 and 29 years old in good health. Some clones in this sample may be carry-over from other donors' samples. Each CDR3 is given with its conserved first and last residue. A D gene is named only where the DNA matches it firmly. Some rows have no size entry. The others give once, few or many, or a class for an expanded clone.

clone_size: few; j_call: TRBJ1-1; v_call: TRBV30; d_call: .; cdr3_aa: CAWSGSMNTEAFF; cdr3_nt: TGTGCCTGGAGCGGGTCCATGAACACTGAAGCTTTCTTT
clone_size: once; j_call: TRBJ2-5; v_call: TRBV5-1; d_call: TRBD2; cdr3_aa: CASSLGLAGVPETQYF; cdr3_nt: TGCGCCAGCAGCTTGGGACTAGCGGGCGTACCGGAGACCCAGTACTTC
clone_size: .; j_call: TRBJ2-7; v_call: TRBV5-1; d_call: TRBD1; cdr3_aa: CASRDGTETYEQYF; cdr3_nt: TGCGCCAGCAGAGATGGGACAGAGACCTACGAGCAGTACTTC
clone_size: .; j_call: TRBJ1-1; v_call: TRBV27; d_call: TRBD1; cdr3_aa: CASSYRQGEAFF; cdr3_nt: TGTGCCAGCAGTTATAGACAGGGTGAAGCTTTCTTT
clone_size: .; j_call: TRBJ2-5; v_call: TRBV28; d_call: TRBD2; cdr3_aa: CASSWGGAGGRQETQYF; cdr3_nt: TGTGCCAGCAGTTGGGGAGGAGCGGGAGGTAGGCAAGAGACCCAGTACTTC
clone_size: .; j_call: TRBJ1-2; v_call: TRBV5-8; d_call: .; cdr3_aa: CASSPRGRNQNYGYTF; cdr3_nt: TGTGCCAGCAGCCCCCGGGGGAGGAACCAGAACTATGGCTACACCTTC
clone_size: .; j_call: TRBJ1-5; v_call: TRBV30; d_call: .; cdr3_aa: CAWSSQGPQPQHF; cdr3_nt: TGTGCCTGGAGTTCTCAGGGGCCCCAGCCCCAGCATTTT
clone_size: .; j_call: TRBJ2-5; v_call: TRBV7-8; d_call: .; cdr3_aa: CASGLSGETQYF; cdr3_nt: TGTGCCAGCGGCCTTTCGGGAGAGACCCAGTACTTC
clone_size: once; j_call: TRBJ2-3; v_call: TRBV5-1; d_call: .; cdr3_aa: CASSLRETSTDTQYF; cdr3_nt: TGCGCCAGCAGCTTACGGGAGACTAGCACAGATACGCAGTATTTT
clone_size: .; j_call: TRBJ2-1; v_call: TRBV9; d_call: .; cdr3_aa: CASSVGLASYNEQFF; cdr3_nt: TGTGCCAGCAGCGTAGGGCTAGCCTCCTACAATGAGCAGTTCTTC
clone_size: .; j_call: TRBJ2-4; v_call: TRBV6-5; d_call: TRBD1; cdr3_aa: CASSRTGRGNIQYF; cdr3_nt: TGTGCCAGCAGTCGGACAGGACGGGGAAACATTCAGTACTTC
clone_size: .; j_call: TRBJ1-1; v_call: TRBV15; d_call: .; cdr3_aa: CATSRVRRGATEAFF; cdr3_nt: TGTGCCACCAGCAGAGTTCGTAGGGGAGCCACTGAAGCTTTCTTT
clone_size: .; j_call: TRBJ1-5; v_call: TRBV6-1; d_call: .; cdr3_aa: CASSESGYQPQHF; cdr3_nt: TGTGCCAGCAGTGAGTCCGGTTATCAGCCCCAGCATTTT
clone_size: once; j_call: TRBJ2-7; v_call: TRBV11-2; d_call: .; cdr3_aa: CASSLDRWAEGEQYF; cdr3_nt: TGTGCCAGCAGCTTAGATCGATGGGCCGAGGGCGAGCAGTACTTC
clone_size: .; j_call: TRBJ2-3; v_call: TRBV29-1; d_call: TRBD1; cdr3_aa: CSADRGYTDTQYF; cdr3_nt: TGCAGCGCCGACAGGGGGTACACAGATACGCAGTATTTT
clone_size: .; j_call: TRBJ1-1; v_call: TRBV5-4; d_call: TRBD1; cdr3_aa: CASRDRDWRTEAFF; cdr3_nt: TGTGCCAGCAGGGACAGGGATTGGAGAACTGAAGCTTTCTTT
clone_size: .; j_call: TRBJ2-2; v_call: TRBV6-1; d_call: .; cdr3_aa: CASNRRGPNTGELFF; cdr3_nt: TGTGCCAGCAATCGGAGAGGGCCGAACACCGGGGAGCTGTTTTTT
clone_size: .; j_call: TRBJ1-1; v_call: TRBV18; d_call: TRBD1; cdr3_aa: CASSPRAGQPNTEAFF; cdr3_nt: TGTGCCAGCTCACCACGGGCGGGACAGCCTAACACTGAAGCTTTCTTT